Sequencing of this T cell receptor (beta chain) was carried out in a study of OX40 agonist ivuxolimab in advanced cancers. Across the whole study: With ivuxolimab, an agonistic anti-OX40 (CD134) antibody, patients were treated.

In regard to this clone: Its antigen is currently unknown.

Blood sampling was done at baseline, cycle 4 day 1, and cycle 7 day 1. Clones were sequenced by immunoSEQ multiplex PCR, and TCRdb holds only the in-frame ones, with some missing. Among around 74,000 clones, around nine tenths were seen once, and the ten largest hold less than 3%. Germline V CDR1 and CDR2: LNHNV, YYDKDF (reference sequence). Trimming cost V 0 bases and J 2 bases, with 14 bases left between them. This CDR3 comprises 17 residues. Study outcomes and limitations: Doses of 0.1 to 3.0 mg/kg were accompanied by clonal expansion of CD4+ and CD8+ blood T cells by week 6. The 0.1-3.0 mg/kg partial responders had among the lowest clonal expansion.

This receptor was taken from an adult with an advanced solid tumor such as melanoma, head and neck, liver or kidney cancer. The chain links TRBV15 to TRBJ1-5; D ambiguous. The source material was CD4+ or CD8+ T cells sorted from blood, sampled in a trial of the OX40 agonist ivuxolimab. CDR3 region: CATSRDGPRGGNQPQHF. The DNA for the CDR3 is TGTGCCACCAGCAGAGATGGTCCCCGGGGAGGCAATCAGCCCCAGCATTTT.